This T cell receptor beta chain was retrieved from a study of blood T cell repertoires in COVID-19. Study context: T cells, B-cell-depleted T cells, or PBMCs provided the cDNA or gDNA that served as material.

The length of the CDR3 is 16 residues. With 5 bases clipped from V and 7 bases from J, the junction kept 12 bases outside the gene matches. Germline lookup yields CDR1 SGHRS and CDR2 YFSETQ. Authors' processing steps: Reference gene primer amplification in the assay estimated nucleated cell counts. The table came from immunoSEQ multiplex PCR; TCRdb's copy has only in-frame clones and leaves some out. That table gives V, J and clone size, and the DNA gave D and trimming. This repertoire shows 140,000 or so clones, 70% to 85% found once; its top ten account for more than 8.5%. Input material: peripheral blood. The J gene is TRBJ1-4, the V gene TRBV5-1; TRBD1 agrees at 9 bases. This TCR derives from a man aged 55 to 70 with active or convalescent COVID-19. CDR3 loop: CASSRATGGLGEKLFF. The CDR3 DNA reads TGCGCCAGCAGTCGAGCCACAGGGGGCCTTGGTGAAAAACTGTTTTTT. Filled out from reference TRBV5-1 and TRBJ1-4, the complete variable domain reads KAGVTQTPRYLIKTRGQQVTLSCSPISGHRSVSWYQQTPGQGLQFLFEYFSETQRNKGNFPGRFSGRQFSNSRSEMNVSTLELGDSALYLCASSRATGGLGEKLFFGSGTQLSVL.